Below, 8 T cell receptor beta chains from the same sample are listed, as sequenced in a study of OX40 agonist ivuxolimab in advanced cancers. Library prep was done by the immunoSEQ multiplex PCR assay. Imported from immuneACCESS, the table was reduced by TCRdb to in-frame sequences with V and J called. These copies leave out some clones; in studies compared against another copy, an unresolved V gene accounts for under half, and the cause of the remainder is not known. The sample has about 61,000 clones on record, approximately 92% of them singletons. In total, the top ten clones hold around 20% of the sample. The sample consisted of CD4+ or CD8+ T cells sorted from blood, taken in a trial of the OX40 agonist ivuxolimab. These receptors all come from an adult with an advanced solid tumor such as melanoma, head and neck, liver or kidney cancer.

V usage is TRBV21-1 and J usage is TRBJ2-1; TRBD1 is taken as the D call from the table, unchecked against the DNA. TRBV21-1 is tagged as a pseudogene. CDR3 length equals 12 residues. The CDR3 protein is CASSEGAGQKFF. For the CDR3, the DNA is TGTGCCAGCAGCGAAGGGGCAGGGCAAAAGTTCTTC.

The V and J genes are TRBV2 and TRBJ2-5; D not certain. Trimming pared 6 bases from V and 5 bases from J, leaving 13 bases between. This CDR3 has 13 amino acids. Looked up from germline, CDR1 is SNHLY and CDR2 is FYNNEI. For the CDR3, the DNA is TGTGCCAGCAGCCCCCCGGTGTGGGAGACCCAGTACTTC. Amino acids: CASSPPVWETQYF.

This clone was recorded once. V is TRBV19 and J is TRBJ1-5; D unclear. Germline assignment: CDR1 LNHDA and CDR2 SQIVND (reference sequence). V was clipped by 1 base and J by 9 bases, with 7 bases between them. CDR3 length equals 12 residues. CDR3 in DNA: TGTGCCAGTAGTATAGGTCTGCGGCCCCAGCATTTT. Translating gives CASSIGLRPQHF.

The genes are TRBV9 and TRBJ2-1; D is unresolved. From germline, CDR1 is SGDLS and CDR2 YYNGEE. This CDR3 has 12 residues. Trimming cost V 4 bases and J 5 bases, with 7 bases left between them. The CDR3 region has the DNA TGTGCCAGCAGCATAGAAAACAATGAGCAGTTCTTC. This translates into CASSIENNEQFF.

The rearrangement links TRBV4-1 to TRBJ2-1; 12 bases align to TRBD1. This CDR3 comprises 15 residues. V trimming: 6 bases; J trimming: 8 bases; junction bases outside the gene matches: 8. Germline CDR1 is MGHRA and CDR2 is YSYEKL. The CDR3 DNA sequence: TGCGCCAGCAGACTCCGGGACAGGGGGCAAGATGAGCAGTTCTTC. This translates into CASRLRDRGQDEQFF.

The CDR3 here is CASSLDGGTYNEQFF. CDR3 sequence (DNA): TGTGCCAGCAGCTTGGACGGGGGTACCTACAATGAGCAGTTCTTC. The chain employs TRBV5-4 and TRBJ2-1; D might be TRBD2 (6 bases). With 0 bases removed from V and 2 bases from J, the gap between germline ends came to 9 bases. CDR1 SGHNT and CDR2 YYREEE come from the germline V gene (reference sequence). The CDR3 runs to 15 residues.

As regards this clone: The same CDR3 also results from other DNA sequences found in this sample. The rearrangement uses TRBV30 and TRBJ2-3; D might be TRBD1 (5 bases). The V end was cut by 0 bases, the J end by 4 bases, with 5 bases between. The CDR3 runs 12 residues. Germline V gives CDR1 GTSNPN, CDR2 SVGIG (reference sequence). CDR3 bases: TGTGCCTGGAGTGTAGGGGCAGATACGCAGTATTTT. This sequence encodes CAWSVGADTQYF.

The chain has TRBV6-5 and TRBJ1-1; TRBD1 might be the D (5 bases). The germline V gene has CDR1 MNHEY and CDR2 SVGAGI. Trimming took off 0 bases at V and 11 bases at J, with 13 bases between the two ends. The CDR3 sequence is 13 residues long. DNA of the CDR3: TGTGCCAGCAGTTACTCGTACGGGGGGGTTGCTTTCTTT. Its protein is CASSYSYGGVAFF.